Described below is a single TCR beta chain sequence and its context. These data are taken from a study of blood T cell repertoires in COVID-19. Study details: The United States, Italy and Spain provided the acute and convalescent COVID-19 samples.

The CDR3 has 14 residues. Germline V gives CDR1 MGHDK, CDR2 SYGVNS. V shed 3 bases, J shed 7 bases, and the junction held 8 bases outside the gene matches. In the authors' workflow: For nucleated cells, counts were estimated from reference gene primer amplification. Using immunoSEQ multiplex PCR, the repertoire was profiled, and TCRdb retains in-frame clones only, with some absent. The V and J calls and clone size are taken from that table; D and trimming were inferred from the DNA. The profile shows 200,000 to 250,000 clones, 84% of them singletons. The source is a man aged 50 or older with active or convalescent COVID-19. V and J are TRBV25-1 and TRBJ1-2; 7 bases agree with TRBD1. The sample consisted of peripheral blood. The CDR3 spells CASSDFRGVGGYTF. The CDR3 DNA reads TGTGCCAGCAGTGATTTCAGGGGGGTTGGTGGCTACACCTTC.